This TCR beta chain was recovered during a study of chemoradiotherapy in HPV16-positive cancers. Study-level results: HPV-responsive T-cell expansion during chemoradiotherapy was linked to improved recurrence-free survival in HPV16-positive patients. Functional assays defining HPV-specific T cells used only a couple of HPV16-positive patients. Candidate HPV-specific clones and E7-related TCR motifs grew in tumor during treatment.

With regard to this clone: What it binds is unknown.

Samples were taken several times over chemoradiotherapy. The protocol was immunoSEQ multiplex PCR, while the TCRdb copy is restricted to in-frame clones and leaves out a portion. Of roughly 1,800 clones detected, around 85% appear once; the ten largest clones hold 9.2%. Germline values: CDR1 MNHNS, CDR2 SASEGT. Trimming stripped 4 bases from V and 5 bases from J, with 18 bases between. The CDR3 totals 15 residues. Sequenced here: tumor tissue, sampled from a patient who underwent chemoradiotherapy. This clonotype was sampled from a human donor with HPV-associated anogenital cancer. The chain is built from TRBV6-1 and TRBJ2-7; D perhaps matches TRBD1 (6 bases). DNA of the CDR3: TGTGCCAGCAGTGGTACAGGGTCTCCACGCGACGAGCAGTACTTC. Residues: CASSGTGSPRDEQYF.